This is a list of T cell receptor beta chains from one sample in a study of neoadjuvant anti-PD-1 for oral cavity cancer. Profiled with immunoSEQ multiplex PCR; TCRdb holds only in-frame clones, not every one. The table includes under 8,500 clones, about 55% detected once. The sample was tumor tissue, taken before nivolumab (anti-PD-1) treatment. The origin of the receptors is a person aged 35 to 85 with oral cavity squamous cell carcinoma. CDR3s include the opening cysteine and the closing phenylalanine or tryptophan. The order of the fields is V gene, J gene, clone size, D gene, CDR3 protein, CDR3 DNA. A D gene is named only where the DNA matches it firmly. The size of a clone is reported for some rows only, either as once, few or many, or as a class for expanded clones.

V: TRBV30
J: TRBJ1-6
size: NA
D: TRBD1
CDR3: CAWRAIPGTGYNSPLHF
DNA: TGTGCCTGGAGAGCCATTCCCGGGACAGGGTATAATTCACCCCTCCACTTT

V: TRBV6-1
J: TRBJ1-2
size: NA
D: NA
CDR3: CASSEADSYGYTF
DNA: TGTGCCAGCAGTGAAGCGGACAGCTATGGCTACACCTTC

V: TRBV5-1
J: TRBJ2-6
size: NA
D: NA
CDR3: CASIPTPGANVLTF
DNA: TGCGCCAGCATCCCTACGCCGGGGGCCAACGTCCTGACTTTC

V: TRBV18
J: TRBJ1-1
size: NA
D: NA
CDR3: CASSPLPSDVMNTEAFF
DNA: TGTGCCAGCTCACCATTGCCAAGTGACGTAATGAACACTGAAGCTTTCTTT

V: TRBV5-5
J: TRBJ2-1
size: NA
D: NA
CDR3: CASSLDGGKQFF
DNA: TGTGCCAGCAGCCTTGACGGGGGTAAGCAGTTCTTC

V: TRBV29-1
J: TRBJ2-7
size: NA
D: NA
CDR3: CSALKGGPYEQYF
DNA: TGCAGCGCCCTAAAGGGAGGACCCTACGAGCAGTACTTC

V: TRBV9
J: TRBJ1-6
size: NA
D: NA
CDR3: CASSRLGSYNSPLHF
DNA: TGTGCCAGCAGCCGACTGGGATCCTATAATTCACCCCTCCACTTT

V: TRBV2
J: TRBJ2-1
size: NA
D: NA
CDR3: CASSVWEYEQFF
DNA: TGTGCCAGCAGTGTCTGGGAGTATGAGCAGTTCTTC

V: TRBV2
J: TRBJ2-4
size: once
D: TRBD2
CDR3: CASGRLAGEEGIQYF
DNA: TGTGCCAGCGGCCGACTAGCGGGAGAAGAGGGCATTCAGTACTTC

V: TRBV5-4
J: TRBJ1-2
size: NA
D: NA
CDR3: CASSPGGPNYGYTF
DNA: TGTGCCAGCAGCCCCGGAGGCCCTAACTATGGCTACACCTTC

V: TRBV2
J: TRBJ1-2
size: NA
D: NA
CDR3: CASSEREGHGYTF
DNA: TGTGCCAGCAGTGAGAGGGAGGGCCATGGCTACACCTTC

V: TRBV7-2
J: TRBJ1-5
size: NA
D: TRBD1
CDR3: CASSSNRGQVSNQPQHF
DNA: TGTGCCAGCAGCTCAAACAGGGGGCAGGTGAGCAATCAGCCCCAGCATTTT

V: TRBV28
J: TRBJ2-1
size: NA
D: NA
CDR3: CASSFGTKPLFTVF
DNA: TGTGCCAGCAGTTTTGGGACCAAGCCCCTTTTCACAGTCTTC

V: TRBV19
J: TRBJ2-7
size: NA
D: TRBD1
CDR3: CASSIPGTAIGQYF
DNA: TGTGCCAGTAGTATCCCCGGGACAGCCATCGGGCAGTACTTC

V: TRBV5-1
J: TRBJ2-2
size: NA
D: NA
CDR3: CASSFSDIRRTGELFF
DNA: TGCGCCAGCAGCTTTAGTGACATTCGGCGAACCGGGGAGCTGTTTTTT

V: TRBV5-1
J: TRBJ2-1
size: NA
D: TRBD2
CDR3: CASSVAGLYNEQFF
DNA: TGCGCCAGCAGTGTTGCGGGACTATACAATGAGCAGTTCTTC

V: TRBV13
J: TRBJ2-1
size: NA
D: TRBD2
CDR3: CASATRRGLAAYNEQFF
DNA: TGTGCCAGCGCCACCCGGAGGGGACTAGCCGCTTACAATGAGCAGTTCTTC

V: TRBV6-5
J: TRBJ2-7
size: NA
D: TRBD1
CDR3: CAIYDRGRNEQYF
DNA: TGTGCCATTTACGACAGGGGGCGGAACGAGCAGTACTTC

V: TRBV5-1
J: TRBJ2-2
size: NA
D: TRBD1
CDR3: CASYTGDEDTGELFF
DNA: TGCGCCAGCTATACAGGGGATGAGGACACCGGGGAGCTGTTTTTT

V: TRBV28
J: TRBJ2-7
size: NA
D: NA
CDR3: CASQGGTYEQYF
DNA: TGTGCCAGTCAGGGGGGGACCTACGAGCAGTACTTC